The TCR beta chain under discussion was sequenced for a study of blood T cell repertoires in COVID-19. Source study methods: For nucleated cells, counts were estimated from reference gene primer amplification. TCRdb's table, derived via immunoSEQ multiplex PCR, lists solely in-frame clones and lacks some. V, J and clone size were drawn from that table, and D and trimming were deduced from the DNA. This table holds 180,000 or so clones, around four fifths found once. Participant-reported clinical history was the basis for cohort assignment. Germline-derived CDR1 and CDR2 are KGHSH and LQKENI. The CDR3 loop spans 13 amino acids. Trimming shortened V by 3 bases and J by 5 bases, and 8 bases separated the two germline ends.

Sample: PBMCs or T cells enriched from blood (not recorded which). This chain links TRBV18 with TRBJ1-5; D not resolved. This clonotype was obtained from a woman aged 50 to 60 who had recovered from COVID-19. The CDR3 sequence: CASSPNGDQPQHF. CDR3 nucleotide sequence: TGTGCCAGCTCACCGAATGGAGATCAGCCCCAGCATTTT.